This T cell receptor beta chain is from a study of T cells in Graves' hyperthyroidism and ophthalmopathy. The overall study: Blood from the periphery was taken at initial diagnosis, before any treatment.

At least ten counts were recorded for this clonotype. Researchers amplified the TCR beta CDR3 regions from RNA transcripts. In the first-round RT-PCR of the TCR CDR3, the HTBI primer set was used. TCRdb re-called the multiplex PCR reads through MiXCR, storing one row per CDR3 protein. This table has 200,000 to 250,000 distinct CDR3 sequences, roughly 18% appearing once. Out of about 10 ml of fresh peripheral blood came the PBMCs. The source material was blood. This receptor was taken from a man aged 50-59 years with Graves' hyperthyroidism.

CDR3 nucleotide sequence: TGTGCCAGCAGCCAAGATCGGCGGACTGAAGCTTTCTTT. It specifies CASSQDRRTEAFF. The J gene is TRBJ1-1, the V gene TRBV3-1, with D uncertain. CDR1 is LGHDT, CDR2 YNNKEL, per germline (reference sequence). The V end was cut by 0 bases, the J end by 5 bases, with 7 bases between. This CDR3 comprises 13 residues.